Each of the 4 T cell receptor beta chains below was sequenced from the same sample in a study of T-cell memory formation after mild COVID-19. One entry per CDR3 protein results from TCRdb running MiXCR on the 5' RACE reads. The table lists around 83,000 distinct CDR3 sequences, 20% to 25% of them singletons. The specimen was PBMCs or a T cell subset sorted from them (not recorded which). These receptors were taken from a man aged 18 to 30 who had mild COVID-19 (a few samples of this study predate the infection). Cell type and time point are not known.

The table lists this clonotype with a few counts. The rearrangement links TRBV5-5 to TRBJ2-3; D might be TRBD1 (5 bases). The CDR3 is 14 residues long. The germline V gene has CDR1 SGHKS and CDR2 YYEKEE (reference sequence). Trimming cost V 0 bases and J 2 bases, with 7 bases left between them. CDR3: CASSLDRFTDTQYF. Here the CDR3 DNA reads TGTGCCAGCAGCTTGGACAGGTTCACAGATACGCAGTATTTT.

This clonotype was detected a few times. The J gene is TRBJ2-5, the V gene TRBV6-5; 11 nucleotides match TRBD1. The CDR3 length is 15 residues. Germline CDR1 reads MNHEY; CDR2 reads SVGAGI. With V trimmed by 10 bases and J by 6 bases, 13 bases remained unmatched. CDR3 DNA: TGTGCCACCAACTCCGGGACAGGGGGAATAAAGACCCAGTACTTC. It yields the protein CATNSGTGGIKTQYF.

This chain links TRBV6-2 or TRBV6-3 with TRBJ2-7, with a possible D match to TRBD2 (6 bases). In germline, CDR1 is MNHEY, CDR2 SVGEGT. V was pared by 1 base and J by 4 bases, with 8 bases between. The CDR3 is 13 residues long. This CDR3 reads CASSYLAGYEQYV. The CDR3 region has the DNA TGTGCCAGCAGTTACTTGGCGGGATACGAGCAGTACGTC.

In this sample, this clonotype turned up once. CDR3 sequence reads: CSVEHQDYNSGANVLTF. CDR3 bases: TGCAGCGTTGAACACCAAGACTACAATTCTGGGGCCAACGTCCTGACTTTC. V is TRBV29-1 and J is TRBJ2-6; maybe TRBD2 (5 bases). The V gene's germline CDR1 is SQVTM and CDR2 ANQGSEA. Trimming stripped 2 bases from V and 1 base from J, with 15 bases between. This CDR3 has 17 residues.